A single sample is the source of the 18 T cell receptor beta chains below, sequenced in a study of blood T cell repertoires in COVID-19. The data were produced by immunoSEQ multiplex PCR, yet TCRdb's version contains in-frame clones alone and is incomplete. This sample has about 140,000 clones, with 75% to 90% found just once. The material sequenced was peripheral blood. These receptors were collected from a man between 65 and 79 years old who had recovered from COVID-19.

V and J are TRBV5-1 and TRBJ1-2, with D tentatively TRBD1 (6 bases). CDR1 SGHRS and CDR2 YFSETQ come from the germline V gene. The CDR3 spans 15 residues. V was cut by 2 bases and J by 2 bases, with 13 bases left in between. Written as DNA, the CDR3 is TGCGCCAGCAGCTTCGAGGGGACACCGAACTATGGCTACACCTTC. This codes for CASSFEGTPNYGYTF. The complete variable domain, with remaining parts taken from reference TRBV5-1 and TRBJ1-2, reads KAGVTQTPRYLIKTRGQQVTLSCSPISGHRSVSWYQQTPGQGLQFLFEYFSETQRNKGNFPGRFSGRQFSNSRSEMNVSTLELGDSALYLCASSFEGTPNYGYTFGSGTRLTVV.

This sequence joins TRBV29-1 and TRBJ2-4; tentative D call: TRBD2 (6 bases). The CDR3 runs to 15 residues. The germline gives CDR1 SQVTM, CDR2 ANQGSEA. V lost 0 bases and J 7 bases, leaving 16 bases between the germline ends. This CDR3 is CSVEDPRPGGNIQYF. In DNA form, the CDR3 reads TGCAGCGTTGAAGATCCCCGTCCAGGAGGGAACATTCAGTACTTC.

The V gene is TRBV25-1, the J gene TRBJ2-7, with 14 positions matching TRBD2. Germline V gene data show CDR1 as MGHDK and CDR2 as SYGVNS. The trim removed 2 bases at V and 7 bases at J, leaving 13 bases unmatched. This CDR3 is built from 18 residues. The CDR3 nucleotides read TGTGCCAGCAGTGAACCCCCTCGGGGGACTAGCGGGAGACCAGAGCAGTACTTC. Translation gives CASSEPPRGTSGRPEQYF.

V and J are TRBV9 and TRBJ2-1; 12 bases line up with TRBD2. This CDR3 is built from 15 residues. Trimming took 2 bases from V and 4 from J; bases not matched to a gene: 1. CDR1 and CDR2 (germline): SGDLS, YYNGEE. The CDR3 coding sequence is TGTGCCAGCAGCGTCACTAGCGGGAGGTACAATGAGCAGTTCTTC. Translation gives CASSVTSGRYNEQFF.

This chain uses TRBV21-1 with TRBJ1-1; TRBD1, the D gene given by the table, was not confirmed from the DNA. TRBV21-1 is deemed a pseudogene. The CDR3 contains 19 residues. For the CDR3, the DNA is TGTGCCAGGACGCTCAGATGGGGACATTCCGGGACAGGGCGGACTGAAGCTTTCTTT. Translation: CARTLRWGHSGTGRTEAFF.

Details on this clone: Other DNA sequences in the same sample also yield this CDR3. The chain combines TRBV5-1 with TRBJ2-1, with D unresolved. The CDR3 is 15 residues long. Between the trimmed V and J ends, which lost 0 bases and 0 bases, there was a span of 7 bases. Per the germline V gene, CDR1 is SGHRS and CDR2 is YFSETQ. The CDR3: CASSLARSSYNEQFF. CDR3 in DNA: TGCGCCAGCAGCTTGGCGAGGAGCTCCTACAATGAGCAGTTCTTC.

The chain couples TRBV2 to TRBJ2-1; 8 positions match TRBD1. The CDR3 covers 13 residues. CDR1 is SNHLY, CDR2 FYNNEI, per germline. With 4 bases clipped from V and 7 bases from J, the junction kept 3 bases outside the gene matches. The CDR3 region is CASSGQGRNEQFF. The CDR3 nucleotides read TGTGCCAGCAGTGGACAGGGGAGAAATGAGCAGTTCTTC.

Only one count was recorded for this clone. The rearrangement uses TRBV6-5 and TRBJ1-6; the match to TRBD1 covers 9 bases. The CDR3 loop spans 13 amino acids. Germline values: CDR1 MNHEY, CDR2 SVGAGI. After removal of 6 bases from V and 7 bases from J, the junction contained 1 base not matched to a gene. CDR3 nucleotides: TGTGCCAGCAGGACAGGGGGAAATTCACCCCTCCACTTT. This translates into CASRTGGNSPLHF.

The gene calls are TRBV10-1 and TRBJ2-1; 8 bases are shared with TRBD1. V dropped 6 bases and J dropped 6; count of bases not matched to a gene: 4. The CDR3 runs to 13 residues. The germline V gene encodes CDR1 WNHNN and CDR2 SYGVQD (reference sequence). CDR3 DNA: TGCGCCAGCAGCGGGACAGGTCCCAATGAGCAGTTCTTC. It translates to CASSGTGPNEQFF.

V usage is TRBV7-2 and J usage is TRBJ2-3; TRBD2 aligns across 7 bases. Trimming cost V 4 bases and J 2 bases; bases outside gene matches: 3. The CDR3 loop spans 14 amino acids. The germline V gene encodes CDR1 SGHTA and CDR2 FQGNSA. The CDR3 spells CASSSSGHTDTQYF. CDR3 DNA: TGTGCCAGCAGCTCTAGCGGACACACAGATACGCAGTATTTT.

The chain has TRBV6-2 or TRBV6-3 and TRBJ2-2; TRBD2 agrees at 8 bases. After removal of 5 bases from V and 2 bases from J, the junction contained 13 bases not matched to a gene. The CDR3 loop spans 18 amino acids. The V gene's germline CDR1 is MNHEY and CDR2 SVGEGT. The CDR3 nucleotides read TGTGCCAGCAGTAGACCCTCCCACAGCGGGAGAAACACCGGGGAGCTGTTTTTT. It is translated as CASSRPSHSGRNTGELFF.

The V and J genes are TRBV20-1 and TRBJ2-7; 15 bases fit TRBD2. The V and J ends lost 3 bases and 6 bases, in that order; junction bases with no gene match: 9. The CDR3 is 16 amino acids. The germline gives CDR1 DFQATT, CDR2 SNEGSKA (reference sequence). CDR3 DNA sequence: TGCAGTGCTAGTGGACTAGCGGGAGGGATGGTGGGCGAGCAGTACTTC. It yields the protein CSASGLAGGMVGEQYF.

V usage is TRBV2 and J usage is TRBJ2-3; tentative D call: TRBD2 (7 bases). There are 15 residues in the CDR3. Germline lookup yields CDR1 SNHLY and CDR2 FYNNEI. V lost 8 bases and J 1 base, leaving 16 bases between the germline ends. In DNA form, the CDR3 reads TGTGCCAGCGGAGGGGGGGCCACTGGCACAGATACGCAGTATTTT. Its protein product is CASGGGATGTDTQYF.

The V call is TRBV3-1 (or the pseudogene TRBV3-2), the J call TRBJ2-5; a weak D match, TRBD2 (5 bases). The germline V and J ends were trimmed by 4 bases and 3 bases, with 12 bases remaining between them. The CDR3 consists of 14 residues. Germline values: CDR1 LGHDT, CDR2 YNNKEL (reference sequence). In nucleotides, the CDR3 is TGTGCCAGCAGCCGCCTCGGGGTGGAAGAGACCCAGTACTTC. It encodes CASSRLGVEETQYF.

This clone was found once. This chain joins TRBV19 and TRBJ2-3; a possible D gene is TRBD1 (6 bases). CDR1 and CDR2 (germline): LNHDA, SQIVND (reference sequence). CDR3 length: 14 amino acids. The V gene lost 6 bases and the J gene lost 0 bases, with 10 bases spanning the gap. CDR3 loop: CASSRTVSTDTQYF. The CDR3 nucleotides are TGTGCCAGTAGCCGGACAGTTAGCACAGATACGCAGTATTTT.

This clone appeared a single time. The chain couples TRBV2 to TRBJ1-1; 7 nucleotides match TRBD1. The germline V gene has CDR1 SNHLY and CDR2 FYNNEI. After removal of 6 bases from V and 2 bases from J, the junction contained 3 bases not matched to a gene. The CDR3 extends over 13 amino acids. In nucleotides, the CDR3 is TGTGCCAGCAGCTACAGGGGCAACACTGAAGCTTTCTTT. Its translation is CASSYRGNTEAFF.

DNA for the CDR3: TGTGCCTGGAGTGTACTGGGGCTAGCGGGAGCCGAGCAGTACTTC. Its translation: CAWSVLGLAGAEQYF. This chain connects TRBV30 to TRBJ2-7; 10 nucleotides line up with TRBD2. V gave up 0 bases and J gave up 6 bases; unmatched junction bases: 8. Germline assignment: CDR1 GTSNPN and CDR2 SVGIG (reference sequence). This CDR3 comprises 15 residues.

The gene calls are TRBV10-3 and TRBJ2-4, with TRBD1 matching over 8 bases. The CDR3 loop spans 14 amino acids. J lost 6 bases, V lost 4 bases, and 5 bases had no gene match. Germline CDR1 is ENHRY and CDR2 is SYGVKD. The CDR3 region is CAISARDRPNIQYF. CDR3 DNA: TGTGCCATCAGTGCCCGGGACAGGCCAAACATTCAGTACTTC.